These 10 T cell receptor beta chains were all obtained from the same sample, sequenced in a study of T cell changes during pregnancy in multiple sclerosis. TCRdb keeps only in-frame clones here, not all; method: immunoSEQ multiplex PCR. In the table there are about 94,000 clones, 90% to 95% of which are singletons. The sample consisted of peripheral blood, taken after pregnancy. The source of these receptors is a female donor with multiple sclerosis, enrolled in a pregnancy study.

J is TRBJ2-1 and V is TRBV5-1, with a tentative D call TRBD1 (6 bases). Between the trimmed V and J ends, which lost 2 bases and 10 bases, there was a span of 7 bases. The CDR3 sequence is 11 residues long. Germline assignment: CDR1 SGHRS and CDR2 YFSETQ. This CDR3 reads CASSFTGEQFF. The CDR3 DNA follows: TGCGCCAGCAGCTTTACAGGGGAGCAGTTCTTC. Full variable domain (outside the CDR3, taken from reference TRBV5-1 and TRBJ2-1): KAGVTQTPRYLIKTRGQQVTLSCSPISGHRSVSWYQQTPGQGLQFLFEYFSETQRNKGNFPGRFSGRQFSNSRSEMNVSTLELGDSALYLCASSFTGEQFFGPGTRLTVL.

V usage is TRBV9 and J usage is TRBJ1-2; 7 bases line up with TRBD1. This CDR3 comprises 16 residues. Germline V gives CDR1 SGDLS, CDR2 YYNGEE. V dropped 4 bases and J dropped 6; count of bases not matched to a gene: 15. Here the CDR3 DNA reads TGTGCCAGCAGCCTCCGGGGGTTGGACAGGCTGAATGGCTACACCTTC. Translation: CASSLRGLDRLNGYTF.

The genes are TRBV7-3 and TRBJ2-1, with 7 bases matching TRBD1. V dropped 2 bases and J dropped 5; count of bases not matched to a gene: 9. Germline V gene lookup returns CDR1 SGHTA and CDR2 FQGTGA. This CDR3 has 16 residues. As DNA, the CDR3 is TGTGCCAGCAGCTTAGGGCGACAGGGAATTAACAATGAGCAGTTCTTC. Its translation: CASSLGRQGINNEQFF. Using reference TRBV7-3 and TRBJ2-1 for the parts outside the CDR3, the full variable domain is GAGVSQTPSNKVTEKGKYVELRCDPISGHTALYWYRQSLGQGPEFLIYFQGTGAADDSGLPNDRFFAVRPEGSVSTLKIQRTERGDSAVYLCASSLGRQGINNEQFFGPGTRLTVL.

The chain uses TRBV30 and TRBJ1-2; TRBD1 matches 7 bases. CDR3 length equals 14 residues. The germline V gene has CDR1 GTSNPN and CDR2 SVGIG (reference sequence). The junction had 11 bases not matched to a gene; V was cut back by 2 bases and J by 8 bases. In DNA, the CDR3 is TGTGCCTGGAGTTTCCGGGACAGAAGTCGGGGCTACACCTTC. It codes for CAWSFRDRSRGYTF.

The chain joins TRBV4-1 to TRBJ1-2, with D unresolved. Germline loops: CDR1 MGHRA, CDR2 YSYEKL. Trimming shortened V by 1 base and J by 2 bases, and 11 bases separated the two germline ends. CDR3 length: 15 amino acids. The CDR3 region is CASSQAPGGNYGYTF. The CDR3 DNA follows: TGCGCCAGCAGCCAAGCCCCTGGCGGGAACTATGGCTACACCTTC.

This chain links TRBV5-1 with TRBJ2-6; the match to TRBD1 covers 8 bases. CDR3 length: 16 amino acids. The J segment lost 2 bases and the V segment lost 6 bases, leaving 7 bases of the junction unmatched. Germline V gene lookup returns CDR1 SGHRS and CDR2 YFSETQ. The CDR3: CASNPNRGTGANVLTF. DNA of the CDR3: TGCGCCAGCAACCCAAACAGGGGGACTGGGGCCAACGTCCTGACTTTC.

This chain joins TRBV2 and TRBJ2-1; no definite D call. The V end was cut by 4 bases, the J end by 6 bases, with 7 bases between. The CDR3 spans 12 residues. CDR1 is SNHLY, CDR2 FYNNEI, per germline. CDR3 in amino acids: CASSAFSNEQFF. CDR3 bases: TGTGCCAGCAGTGCCTTTTCCAATGAGCAGTTCTTC.

This chain uses TRBV19 with TRBJ2-2; 9 nucleotides agree with TRBD1. The CDR3 spans 15 residues. Looked up from germline, CDR1 is LNHDA and CDR2 is SQIVND (reference sequence). The trim removed 5 bases at V and 6 bases at J, leaving 7 bases unmatched. CDR3 sequence: CASSANRGRAGELFF. In DNA form, the CDR3 reads TGTGCCAGTAGTGCTAACAGGGGGCGGGCCGGGGAGCTGTTTTTT.

This chain joins TRBV6-5 and TRBJ1-5; D ambiguous. The germline V gene has CDR1 MNHEY and CDR2 SVGAGI. V was clipped by 5 bases and J by 6 bases, with 17 bases between them. There are 15 residues in the CDR3. CDR3 sequence reads: CASSPSRVAGQPQHF. Written as DNA, the CDR3 is TGTGCCAGCAGTCCCTCGAGGGTCGCGGGTCAGCCCCAGCATTTT.

DNA of the CDR3: TGTGCCAGTAGCAGGAACAGTGGCACTGGCTACACCTTC. It specifies CASSRNSGTGYTF. The chain is built from TRBV19 and TRBJ1-2, with D unresolved. In germline, CDR1 is LNHDA, CDR2 SQIVND (reference sequence). This CDR3 is built from 13 residues. Trimming cost V 6 bases and J 7 bases, with 15 bases left between them.